The clone carrying this TCR beta chain came up once. Germline lookup yields CDR1 SGHDN and CDR2 FVKESK. The length of the CDR3 is 16 residues. Trimming removed 4 bases from V and 5 bases from J, with 20 bases in between. This record belongs to a study of cytomegalovirus exposure and HLA in healthy donors. For the study at large: Membership in the Caucasian-associated ancestry cluster was found for around four fifths of 350 to 450 genotyped donors.

Healthy donors of bone marrow made up the group. With 60 Vbeta and 13 Jbeta primers, the PCR was carried out. The assay was immunoSEQ multiplex PCR, and TCRdb's table has in-frame clones only and misses some. The data show 150,000 or so clones, about three quarters seen once. The TCR originated in a female donor in good health and CMV-seronegative. The J gene is TRBJ2-5, the V gene TRBV14; the D gene is possibly TRBD1 (5 bases). Specimen: PBMCs. For the CDR3, the DNA is TGTGCCAGCAGCCTCCGGCCCTCGACAGTTGAGGAGACCCAGTACTTC. Encoded protein: CASSLRPSTVEETQYF.